These 17 T cell receptor beta chains came from one sample sequenced in a study of blood T cell repertoires in COVID-19. Profiling relied on immunoSEQ multiplex PCR, and the TCRdb table lists in-frame clones only, not all of them. This sample carries 75,000 to 100,000 clones, roughly 90% of them seen once, and the ten largest clones take around 7.9%. Sequences were obtained from peripheral blood. The receptors were sampled from a man in his sixties or seventies with acute or convalescent COVID-19.

V is TRBV6-2 or TRBV6-3 and J is TRBJ2-1, with TRBD1 as a possible D gene (7 bases). The CDR3 totals 13 residues. Germline V gene data show CDR1 as MNHEY and CDR2 as SVGEGT. Trimming removed 5 bases at V and 9 bases at J, with 14 bases between. The CDR3 here is CASSLRQGGEQFF. In DNA form, the CDR3 reads TGTGCCAGCAGTCTCAGGCAGGGGGGTGAGCAGTTCTTC.

The chain recombines TRBV29-1 with TRBJ2-1; 7 nucleotides agree with TRBD1. Per germline, CDR1 SQVTM and CDR2 ANQGSEA. This CDR3 is built from 15 residues. The V segment lost 3 bases and the J segment 7 bases; nucleotides outside the gene matches: 12. The CDR3 loop reads CSVDRTGGLDNEQFF. The DNA of the CDR3 is TGCAGCGTTGATCGGACAGGCGGGCTGGATAATGAGCAGTTCTTC.

The chain combines TRBV6-5 with TRBJ2-7, with D tentatively TRBD1 (5 bases). V lost 7 bases and J lost 0, with 16 bases in between. The CDR3 totals 15 residues. Germline CDR1 reads MNHEY; CDR2 reads SVGAGI. The CDR3 nucleotides read TGTGCCAGCAAAGTCGCAGGGTTTAACTCCTACGAGCAGTACTTC. This codes for CASKVAGFNSYEQYF.

This rearrangement joins TRBV7-2 to TRBJ1-1, with D unclear. V was pared by 4 bases and J by 1 base, with 13 bases between. Germline V gene data show CDR1 as SGHTA and CDR2 as FQGNSA. The CDR3 has 15 amino acids. For the CDR3, the DNA is TGTGCCAGCAGCTCCGTCCCCGGAGGGAACACTGAAGCTTTCTTT. It codes for CASSSVPGGNTEAFF. Together with reference TRBV7-2 and TRBJ1-1, the CDR3 gives the full variable domain: GAGVSQSPSNKVTEKGKDVELRCDPISGHTALYWYRQSLGQGLEFLIYFQGNSAPDKSGLPSDRFSAERTGGSVSTLTIQRTQQEDSAVYLCASSSVPGGNTEAFFGQGTRLTVV.

The chain couples TRBV30 to TRBJ2-3, with D tentatively TRBD2 (5 bases). In germline, CDR1 is GTSNPN, CDR2 SVGIG (reference sequence). V was clipped by 1 base and J by 9 bases, with 11 bases between them. The CDR3 is 12 amino acids. The CDR3 region has the DNA TGTGCCTGGAGTGCGCGGACGGGGACGCAGTATTTT. Translating gives CAWSARTGTQYF.

The rearrangement links TRBV25-1 to TRBJ2-4; TRBD1 agrees at 8 bases. Germline CDR1 is MGHDK and CDR2 is SYGVNS. With 2 bases clipped from V and 13 bases from J, the junction kept 1 base outside the gene matches. The CDR3 has 11 amino acids. The CDR3 DNA reads as TGTGCCAGCAGTGAACAGGGGGCCCAGTACTTC. Its protein product is CASSEQGAQYF.

This clone was detected only once. The J gene is TRBJ1-3, the V gene TRBV3-1 (or the pseudogene TRBV3-2); D gene uncertain. The V end lost 4 bases, the J end lost 5 bases, and 3 bases lay between the germline ends. This CDR3 has 11 amino acids. CDR1 and CDR2 from the germline V gene are LGHDT and YNNKEL (reference sequence). DNA for the CDR3: TGTGCCAGCAGCCTTAGAAACACCATATATTTT. This codes for CASSLRNTIYF.

The CDR3 sequence is CASSQTGGRNQPQHF. The CDR3 DNA follows: TGCGCCAGCAGCCAGACAGGGGGCAGGAATCAGCCCCAGCATTTT. This chain uses TRBV4-1 with TRBJ1-5, with TRBD1 matching 10 bases. This CDR3 is 15 amino acids long. The germline V gene encodes CDR1 MGHRA and CDR2 YSYEKL. Unmatched junction bases numbered 3, after V lost 3 bases and J lost 4 bases.

The gene calls are TRBV4-1 and TRBJ2-4; TRBD1 matches 8 bases. The germline CDR1 and CDR2 sequences are MGHRA and YSYEKL. The CDR3 covers 15 residues. V dropped 4 bases and J dropped 5; count of bases not matched to a gene: 7. The CDR3 protein is CASSRGTGGENIQYF. The CDR3 nucleotides are TGCGCCAGCAGCCGCGGAACAGGGGGAGAAAACATTCAGTACTTC.

The chain is built from TRBV11-2 and TRBJ2-7; the D gene is possibly TRBD1 (5 bases). Germline-derived CDR1 and CDR2 are SGHAT and FQNNGV. Deletions cut 2 bases from V and 4 bases from J, with 15 bases between. The CDR3 has 15 amino acids. CDR3 coding DNA: TGTGCCAGCAGCTTACAGGGTCAGCTATCTTACGAGCAGTACTTC. Amino acid sequence: CASSLQGQLSYEQYF.

The V gene is TRBV3-1 (or the pseudogene TRBV3-2), the J gene TRBJ1-3; D is unclear. There are 14 residues in the CDR3. In germline, CDR1 is LGHDT, CDR2 YNNKEL (reference sequence). Between the trimmed V and J ends, which lost 1 base and 2 bases, there was a span of 6 bases. CDR3 protein: CASSQATPGNTIYF. The CDR3 nucleotides are TGTGCCAGCAGCCAAGCAACACCTGGAAACACCATATATTTT.

The V and J genes are TRBV5-8 and TRBJ2-1, with 8 nucleotides matching TRBD1. Germline V CDR1 and CDR2: SGHTS, YDEGEE. J gave up 6 bases and V 4 bases, and 3 bases lay outside the gene matches. The CDR3 has 13 amino acids. The CDR3 region has the DNA TGTGCCAGCAGCGGAGACAGGGGCAATGAGCAGTTCTTC. Encoded protein: CASSGDRGNEQFF.

The CDR3 loop is CASSPPGQRLSGANVLTF. The DNA of the CDR3 is TGTGCCAGCTCACCTCCGGGACAGCGCCTCTCTGGGGCCAACGTCCTGACTTTC. The rearrangement links TRBV18 to TRBJ2-6, with 7 bases lining up with TRBD1. The CDR3 is 18 amino acids. V trimming: 3 bases; J trimming: 0 bases; junction bases outside the gene matches: 8. CDR1 and CDR2 from the germline V gene are KGHSH and LQKENI.

V and J are TRBV4-3 and TRBJ2-3; maybe TRBD1 (5 bases). Trimming shortened V by 0 bases and J by 3 bases, and 7 bases separated the two germline ends. CDR3 size: 14 residues. Germline CDR1 LGHNA, CDR2 YSLEER. CDR3 region: CASSQDKGTDTQYF. Written as DNA, the CDR3 is TGCGCCAGCAGCCAAGATAAGGGGACAGATACGCAGTATTTT.

The chain has TRBV9 and TRBJ2-3; TRBD2 might be the D (6 bases). Trimming cost V 3 bases and J 6 bases, with 20 bases left between them. The CDR3 covers 16 residues. CDR1 is SGDLS and CDR2 is YYNGEE in the germline V gene. The CDR3 sequence: CASSATGEAGMDTQYF. The CDR3 nucleotides are TGTGCCAGCAGCGCGACTGGGGAGGCCGGGATGGATACGCAGTATTTT.

This chain links TRBV2 with TRBJ1-5, with unresolved D. Germline CDR1 is SNHLY and CDR2 is FYNNEI. The CDR3 is 16 residues long. Trimming pared 5 bases from V and 1 base from J, leaving 15 bases between. For the CDR3, the DNA is TGTGCCAGCAGTATCGACACCACTCGGAGCAATCAGCCCCAGCATTTT. It is translated as CASSIDTTRSNQPQHF.

This clone was observed a handful of times. The CDR3 protein is CASERAPRAGELFF. CDR3 in DNA: TGTGCCAGTGAGCGGGCCCCTCGGGCCGGGGAGCTGTTTTTT. This rearrangement joins TRBV19 to TRBJ2-2, with TRBD2 as a possible D gene (6 bases). Looked up from germline, CDR1 is LNHDA and CDR2 is SQIVND (reference sequence). The V end was cut by 8 bases, the J end by 6 bases, with 16 bases between. CDR3 size: 14 residues.